One and the same sample provided the 25 T cell receptor beta chains below, sequenced in a study of T-cell reconstitution after alpha-beta-depleted transplantation in children. This sample's TCRbeta library carried unique molecular identifier barcodes. TCRdb re-called the PCR reads through MiXCR, storing one row per CDR3 protein. The sample has 540,000 or so distinct CDR3 sequences; 20% to 25% are singletons. The sequences come from PBMCs, mostly from graft donor cells, collected 360 days after TCRalphabeta/CD19-depleted stem cell transplant. The receptor source for this set is a boy under three years old who had a stem cell transplant for acute myeloid leukemia, so the T cells may come from the graft donor.

This clonotype came up a few times. The gene calls are TRBV6-5 and TRBJ1-2, with 9 bases fitting TRBD1. The ends lost 0 bases at V and 5 bases at J; junction bases unmatched: 1. This CDR3 is 14 amino acids long. Germline CDR1 MNHEY, CDR2 SVGAGI. The CDR3 region is CASSYSGQGYGYTF. CDR3 coding DNA: TGTGCCAGCAGTTACTCAGGACAGGGGTATGGCTACACCTTC.

This clonotype was picked up many times. This chain uses TRBV29-1 with TRBJ2-3; D is uncertain. V lost 7 bases to trimming and J lost 1 base, with 9 bases between them. Per the germline V gene, CDR1 is SQVTM and CDR2 is ANQGSEA. The CDR3 runs 12 residues. CDR3 residues: CSATPGTDTQYF. The DNA for the CDR3 is TGCAGCGCCACACCGGGCACAGATACGCAGTATTTT.

This clonotype was counted only a few times. The chain carries TRBV7-9 and TRBJ2-5, with D perhaps assigned TRBD1 or TRBD2 (5 bases each). Per germline, CDR1 SEHNR and CDR2 FQNEAQ (reference sequence). The length of the CDR3 is 16 residues. Trimming left V 4 bases short and J 5 bases short, with 20 bases between. The CDR3 is CASSSLRSPWGETQYF. CDR3 DNA sequence: TGTGCCAGCAGCTCCCTACGGTCTCCTTGGGGGGAGACCCAGTACTTC.

In its sample, this clonotype was seen a few times. The rearrangement links TRBV14 to TRBJ2-5, with a weak D call TRBD1 (6 bases). In germline, CDR1 is SGHDN, CDR2 FVKESK. CDR3 length: 16 residues. V was trimmed by 4 bases and J by 2 bases, leaving 17 bases between them. The CDR3 coding sequence is TGTGCCAGCAGCCCAACAGGGTACCCTAATCAAGAGACCCAGTACTTC. Encoded protein: CASSPTGYPNQETQYF.

This clonotype has at least ten counts. The chain combines TRBV28 with TRBJ2-7, with D perhaps matching TRBD2 (6 bases). Trimming left V 3 bases short and J 5 bases short, with 20 bases between. This CDR3 has 16 residues. Germline CDR1 MDHEN, CDR2 SYDVKM. CDR3 coding DNA: TGTGCCAGCAGTTTCGGGACTTCTAGCCCATCGGACGAGCAGTACGTC. Residues: CASSFGTSSPSDEQYV.

The CDR3 DNA follows: TGTGCCAGCAGCGCGAGCGGGGGGGACACAGATACGCAGTATTTT. It is translated as CASSASGGDTDTQYF. The V and J genes are TRBV6-1 and TRBJ2-3; 10 nucleotides match TRBD2. This CDR3 spans 15 amino acids. V shed 6 bases, J shed 2 bases, and the junction held 5 bases outside the gene matches. Germline CDR1 reads MNHNS; CDR2 reads SASEGT.

This clonotype was counted at least ten times. This chain uses TRBV11-2 with TRBJ1-2, with D unresolved. Trimming left V 6 bases short and J 0 bases short, with 11 bases between. The germline CDR1 and CDR2 sequences are SGHAT and FQNNGV. The CDR3 length is 14 residues. CDR3 region: CASSLGPANYGYTF. The CDR3 DNA follows: TGTGCCAGCAGTTTGGGTCCGGCTAACTATGGCTACACCTTC.

V gene TRBV7-2 combines with J gene TRBJ2-3; tentatively, D is TRBD2 (7 bases). Deletions cut 0 bases from V and 8 bases from J, with 12 bases between. Per germline, CDR1 SGHTA and CDR2 FQGNSA. The CDR3 covers 14 residues. CDR3 loop: CASSLARGAGTQYF. CDR3 nucleotide sequence: TGTGCCAGCAGCTTAGCTCGGGGGGCAGGTACGCAGTATTTT. Looking up the rest from reference TRBV7-2 and TRBJ2-3 gives the full variable domain: GAGVSQSPSNKVTEKGKDVELRCDPISGHTALYWYRQSLGQGLEFLIYFQGNSAPDKSGLPSDRFSAERTGGSVSTLTIQRTQQEDSAVYLCASSLARGAGTQYFGPGTRLTVL.

This clonotype was counted many times. This chain connects TRBV7-8 to TRBJ1-4; tentatively, D is TRBD1 (5 bases). The CDR3 totals 16 residues. CDR1 and CDR2 (germline): SGHVS, FQNEAQ. V was clipped by 5 bases and J by 7 bases, with 20 bases between them. The CDR3 region has the DNA TGTGCCAGCAGCGATAGGTCGGGGGGAACGAGTGAAAAACTGTTTTTT. It yields the protein CASSDRSGGTSEKLFF.

This clonotype showed up many times. The chain uses TRBV23-1 and TRBJ2-1, with 7 nucleotides matching TRBD1. TRBV23-1 is an ORF, and what it does is uncertain. V shed 7 bases, J shed 2 bases, and the junction held 8 bases outside the gene matches. The CDR3 is made up of 15 amino acids. CDR3 in amino acids: CASNRNRGPYNEQFF. Here the CDR3 DNA reads TGCGCCAGCAACCGGAACAGGGGTCCCTACAATGAGCAGTTCTTC.

This clonotype was counted between two and nine times. The J gene is TRBJ1-6, the V gene TRBV12-3 or TRBV12-4, with D perhaps TRBD1 (6 bases). Trimming cost V 2 bases and J 10 bases, with 9 bases left between them. The CDR3 length is 13 residues. CDR3 bases: TGTGCCAGCAGTTTAAGACAGGACTCACCCCTCCACTTT. Translating it yields CASSLRQDSPLHF.

In this sample, this clonotype turned up a few times. The V call is TRBV4-3, the J call TRBJ2-7; D remains unclear. Germline values: CDR1 LGHNA, CDR2 YSLEER. The CDR3 has 15 amino acids. V was pared by 0 bases and J by 2 bases, with 11 bases between. CDR3 protein: CASSQEEKGPYEQYF. The CDR3 DNA is TGCGCCAGCAGCCAAGAGGAGAAGGGCCCCTACGAGCAGTACTTC.

J is TRBJ2-7 and V is TRBV7-2, with TRBD1 identical over 8 bases. The CDR3 runs to 15 residues. Germline-derived CDR1 and CDR2 are SGHTA and FQGNSA. V shed 5 bases, J shed 3 bases, and the junction held 9 bases outside the gene matches. The CDR3 is CASSVYLTGVYEQYF. In DNA, the CDR3 is TGTGCCAGCAGCGTTTACCTGACAGGGGTCTACGAGCAGTACTTC.

This clonotype was seen repeatedly, ten times or more. This chain connects TRBV29-1 to TRBJ2-7, with a possible D match to TRBD1 (6 bases). V gave up 0 bases and J gave up 7 bases, with 16 bases separating them. The CDR3 extends over 14 amino acids. Germline assignment: CDR1 SQVTM and CDR2 ANQGSEA. DNA for the CDR3: TGCAGCGTTGAAGACGGCAGGGGCGACGAAGAGCAGTACTTC. Translated: CSVEDGRGDEEQYF.

The gene calls are TRBV20-1 and TRBJ2-7, with TRBD1 as a possible D gene (6 bases). This CDR3 is built from 15 residues. The germline CDR1 and CDR2 sequences are DFQATT and SNEGSKA (reference sequence). The germline V and J ends were trimmed by 0 bases and 0 bases, with 12 bases remaining between them. The CDR3 is CSARDDRTDSYEQYF. CDR3 nucleotides: TGCAGTGCTAGAGATGATCGGACAGACTCCTACGAGCAGTACTTC.

The chain links TRBV28 to TRBJ2-7, with D possibly TRBD1 on 6 matching bases. CDR3 length: 15 residues. V shed 2 bases and J shed 0 bases, with 11 bases lying between them. Germline V gene sequence: CDR1 MDHEN, CDR2 SYDVKM. CDR3 DNA sequence: TGTGCCAGCAGTTTAAGTGGGGACATCTCCTACGAGCAGTACGTC. It encodes CASSLSGDISYEQYV.

This clonotype was detected ten times or more. V usage is TRBV20-1 and J usage is TRBJ2-1; unclear D gene. The CDR3 extends over 12 amino acids. Trimming pared 5 bases from V and 9 bases from J, leaving 14 bases between. Germline-derived CDR1 and CDR2 are DFQATT and SNEGSKA (reference sequence). CDR3 bases: TGCAGTGCTGAACCCGTCTTCCGTGAGCAGTTCTTC. As protein: CSAEPVFREQFF.

Ten or more counts support this clonotype. The V gene is TRBV24-1, the J gene TRBJ2-5; 7 bases align to TRBD1. Germline V CDR1 and CDR2: KGHDR, SFDVKD. The CDR3 extends over 15 amino acids. V lost 4 bases to trimming and J lost 0 bases; unmatched junction nucleotides: 4. The CDR3 is CATSEGTAYQETQYF. The CDR3 DNA reads as TGTGCCACCAGTGAGGGGACAGCGTACCAAGAGACCCAGTACTTC.

This clonotype was detected ten times or more. The genes are TRBV28 and TRBJ2-7; D tentatively reads TRBD1 or TRBD2 (6 bases each). Germline lookup yields CDR1 MDHEN and CDR2 SYDVKM. Trimming cost V 3 bases and J 3 bases, with 18 bases left between them. This CDR3 spans 16 amino acids. CDR3 region: CASSLPQGGKLYEQYF. The CDR3, as DNA: TGTGCCAGCAGTTTGCCACAGGGAGGAAAACTCTACGAGCAGTACTTC.

The chain carries TRBV5-1 and TRBJ2-3, with a weak D call TRBD1 (5 bases). This CDR3 has 15 amino acids. CDR1 and CDR2 from the germline V gene are SGHRS and YFSETQ. Trimming removed 0 bases from V and 4 bases from J, with 12 bases in between. Written as DNA, the CDR3 is TGCGCCAGCAGCTTGGCGGTAGGGGTGGCAGATACGCAGTATTTT. Its protein product is CASSLAVGVADTQYF.

This clonotype was counted between two and nine times. The chain has TRBV4-3 and TRBJ2-7; 7 bases line up with TRBD2. The CDR3 spans 13 residues. Germline V gives CDR1 LGHNA, CDR2 YSLEER. The V and J ends lost 3 bases and 5 bases, in that order; junction bases with no gene match: 4. CDR3 amino acids: CASSHVAGDEQYF. Here the CDR3 DNA reads TGCGCCAGCAGCCACGTAGCGGGCGACGAGCAGTACTTC.

The V gene is TRBV29-1, the J gene TRBJ2-2; D is perhaps TRBD2 (6 bases). Deletions cut 4 bases from V and 7 bases from J, with 16 bases between. The germline V gene has CDR1 SQVTM and CDR2 ANQGSEA. This CDR3 spans 14 amino acids. CDR3: CSVGTGDAFGELFF. The CDR3 nucleotides are TGCAGCGTTGGGACGGGGGATGCATTCGGGGAGCTGTTTTTT.

The chain employs TRBV18 and TRBJ2-7, with D perhaps given as TRBD1 or TRBD2 (5 bases each). The CDR3 loop spans 14 amino acids. CDR1 KGHSH and CDR2 LQKENI come from the germline V gene. V was trimmed by 6 bases and J by 7 bases, leaving 19 bases between them. The CDR3 is CASSSGLFPGEQYV. The CDR3 bases are TGTGCCAGCTCTTCGGGGCTATTTCCTGGAGAGCAGTACGTC.

This clonotype was seen a handful of times. The V gene is TRBV9, the J gene TRBJ2-3; D remains unclear. The germline gives CDR1 SGDLS, CDR2 YYNGEE. The length of the CDR3 is 16 residues. The V end was cut by 1 base, the J end by 2 bases, with 14 bases between. CDR3 sequence reads: CASSVTVGSPTDTQYF. The CDR3 DNA follows: TGTGCCAGCAGCGTAACGGTAGGATCACCCACAGATACGCAGTATTTT.

The chain joins TRBV27 to TRBJ2-3, with D possibly TRBD1 on 5 matching bases. CDR1 MNHEY and CDR2 SMNVEV come from the germline V gene (reference sequence). CDR3 length: 14 amino acids. Trimming took 5 bases from V and 5 from J, leaving 14 bases between them. The CDR3 reads CASSRRTTGDTQYF. CDR3 nucleotides: TGTGCCAGCAGTCGCCGGACAACAGGAGATACGCAGTATTTT.